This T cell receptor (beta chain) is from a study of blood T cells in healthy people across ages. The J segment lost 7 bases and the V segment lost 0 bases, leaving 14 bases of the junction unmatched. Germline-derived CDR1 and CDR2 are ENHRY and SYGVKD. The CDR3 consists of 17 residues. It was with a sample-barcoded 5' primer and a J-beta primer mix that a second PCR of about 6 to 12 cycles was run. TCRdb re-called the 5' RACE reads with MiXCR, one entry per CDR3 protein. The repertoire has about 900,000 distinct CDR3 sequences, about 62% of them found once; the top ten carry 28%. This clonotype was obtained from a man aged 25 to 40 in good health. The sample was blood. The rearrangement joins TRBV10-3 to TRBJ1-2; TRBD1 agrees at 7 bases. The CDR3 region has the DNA TGTGCCATCAGTGAGTCGAAAGAGGGGGCTTCAGTACTTGGCTACACCTTC. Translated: CAISESKEGASVLGYTF.